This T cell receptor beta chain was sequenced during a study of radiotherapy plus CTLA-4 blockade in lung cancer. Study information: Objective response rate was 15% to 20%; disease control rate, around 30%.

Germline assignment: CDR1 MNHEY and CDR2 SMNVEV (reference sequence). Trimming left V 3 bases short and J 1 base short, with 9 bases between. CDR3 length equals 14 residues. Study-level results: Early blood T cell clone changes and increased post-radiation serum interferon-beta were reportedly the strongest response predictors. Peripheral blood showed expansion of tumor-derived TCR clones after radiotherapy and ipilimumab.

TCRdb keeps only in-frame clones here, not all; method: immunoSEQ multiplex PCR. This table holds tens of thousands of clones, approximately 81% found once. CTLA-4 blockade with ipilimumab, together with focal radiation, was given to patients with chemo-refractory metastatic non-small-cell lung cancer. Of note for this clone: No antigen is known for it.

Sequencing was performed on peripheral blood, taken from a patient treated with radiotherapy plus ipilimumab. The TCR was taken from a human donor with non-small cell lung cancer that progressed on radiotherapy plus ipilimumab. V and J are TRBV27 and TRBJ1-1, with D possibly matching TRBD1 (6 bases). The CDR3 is CASSFQGRNTEAFF. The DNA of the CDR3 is TGTGCCAGCAGTTTCCAGGGGAGGAACACTGAAGCTTTCTTT.